This T cell receptor (beta chain) was recovered during a study of shared clonotypes between healthy human individuals. Study outcomes and limitations: Read depth was anticipated to influence clonotype sharing among donors. A reduction in generation probabilities was seen for non-shared clonotypes relative to those shared by all four donors. As a rule, naive subsets had a larger estimated richness than memory subsets.

Concerning this clone itself: No antigen is known for it.

This CDR3 comprises 15 residues. CDR1 and CDR2 (germline): SGHRS, YFSETQ. J lost 3 bases, V lost 4 bases, and 7 bases had no gene match. Profiled with immunoSEQ multiplex PCR; TCRdb holds only in-frame clones, not every one. The repertoire includes about 1 million clones, around 76% of them detected once, and less than 1.5% sits in the top ten. Adult Caucasians living in Nashville, Tennessee made up all of the donors. The chain employs TRBV5-1 and TRBJ2-7; 10 positions agree with TRBD2. Sequenced sample: memory CD4+ T cells sorted from blood. Documented subset: CD45RA-negative fraction. This clonotype was obtained from a man younger than 35 in good health. The DNA of the CDR3 is TGCGCCAGCAGCCTTGGGACTAGCGAACTCTACGAGCAGTACTTC. Translating it yields CASSLGTSELYEQYF.